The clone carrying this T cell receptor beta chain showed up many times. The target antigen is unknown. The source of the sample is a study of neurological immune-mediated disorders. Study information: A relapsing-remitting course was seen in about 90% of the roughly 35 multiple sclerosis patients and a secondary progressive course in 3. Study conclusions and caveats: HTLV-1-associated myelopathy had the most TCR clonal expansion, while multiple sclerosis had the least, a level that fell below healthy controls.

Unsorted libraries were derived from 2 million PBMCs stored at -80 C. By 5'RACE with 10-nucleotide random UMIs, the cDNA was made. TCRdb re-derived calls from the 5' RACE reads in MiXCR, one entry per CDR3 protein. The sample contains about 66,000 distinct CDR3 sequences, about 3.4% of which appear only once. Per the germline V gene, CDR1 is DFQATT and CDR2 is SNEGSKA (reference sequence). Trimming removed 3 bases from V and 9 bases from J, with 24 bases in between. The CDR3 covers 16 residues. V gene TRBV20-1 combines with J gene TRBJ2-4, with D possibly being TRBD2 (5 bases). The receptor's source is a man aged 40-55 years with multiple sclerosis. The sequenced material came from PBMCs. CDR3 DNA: TGCAGTGCTAGTCCCTCTGAACTAGTCCTCTTGGGCATTCAGTACTTC. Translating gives CSASPSELVLLGIQYF.